This T cell receptor (beta chain) was recorded in a study of blood T cell repertoires in COVID-19. V shed 9 bases and J shed 3 bases, with 15 bases lying between them. This CDR3 region has 14 residues. Germline V gene lookup returns CDR1 LNHDA and CDR2 SQIVND (reference sequence). Assay used: immunoSEQ multiplex PCR; TCRdb lists only in-frame clones, some missing. The table records fewer than 300,000 clones, 91% of them present only once. The chain couples TRBV19 to TRBJ2-1, with D possibly matching TRBD2 (6 bases). The TCR was taken from a woman aged 25 to 39 with COVID-19, enrolled during active disease. Sequences were obtained from peripheral blood. CDR3 loop: CASRREAVYNEQFF. The CDR3, as DNA: TGTGCCAGCAGAAGGGAGGCAGTCTACAATGAGCAGTTCTTC.